Listed below are T cell receptor beta chains from one sample, sequenced in a study of T cells expressing NK-cell markers. TCRdb reworked the 5' RACE reads into one entry per CDR3 protein, no DNA. This sample's clone table lists approximately 150,000 distinct CDR3 sequences. Sequencing was performed on blood T cells: a sorted CD56 or NKG2C T cell subset, CD4+ or CD8+ T cells, or bulk PBMC T cells (not recorded which). These receptors were collected from a woman between 18 and 69 years old in good health. CDR3s include the opening cysteine and the closing phenylalanine or tryptophan. Each record gives: clone size, CDR3 length, J gene, V gene, CDR3 protein. Not every row has a clone size; where given, it reads once, few, many or a size class.

>.|15|TRBJ1-4|TRBV6-2/TRBV6-3
CASSSMDEPSEKLFF
>.|16|TRBJ2-1|TRBV5-6
CASSLVASGDVNEQFF
>.|18|TRBJ2-1|TRBV11-1
CASSSPRGLAGGLNEQFF
>.|13|TRBJ2-3|TRBV29-1
CSARTFFGDTQYF
>.|16|TRBJ2-1|TRBV7-9
CASSKTSSGSYNEQFF
>.|14|TRBJ1-1|TRBV7-6
CASSPRDRATEAFF
>.|16|TRBJ1-4|TRBV20-1
CSARPPGGASWGKLFF
>.|14|TRBJ1-1|TRBV6-1
CASQGLEMNTEAFF
>.|13|TRBJ2-7|TRBV3-1
CASSQEEWREQYF
>.|13|TRBJ2-1|TRBV7-9
CASSSGPLVEQFF
>.|14|TRBJ2-7|TRBV7-6
CASVLGGGTYEQYF
>.|13|TRBJ2-2|TRBV15
CATSTVKAGELFF
>.|13|TRBJ2-7|TRBV20-1
CSASTGSPYEQYF
>.|15|TRBJ2-7|TRBV5-1
CASSLDPGVIGEQYF
>.|13|TRBJ1-1|TRBV7-2
CASSKQYASEAFF
>.|15|TRBJ1-3|TRBV28
CASTLGGSSGNTIYF
>.|16|TRBJ1-6|TRBV18
CASSRPQGNYNSPLHF
>.|15|TRBJ2-7|TRBV2
CASSGDRSSTYEQYF
>.|18|TRBJ2-1|TRBV5-1
CASSWGLAEVLSYNEQFF
>.|15|TRBJ1-6|TRBV20-1
CSAFLEGAGNSPLHF
>.|16|TRBJ2-1|TRBV24-1
CATSDRRGSSYNEQFF
>.|21|TRBJ2-6|TRBV11-2
CASSPRMTGGLLEAGANVLTF
>.|16|TRBJ2-1|TRBV5-6
CASSYRTWDSYNEQFF
>.|13|TRBJ2-1|TRBV3-1
CASSLDRNNEQFF
>.|15|TRBJ1-1|TRBV15
CATSREDRGRTEAFF
>.|14|TRBJ1-6|TRBV28
CASSVGQGDSPLHF
>.|15|TRBJ2-7|TRBV5-5
CASSLGSKLSYEQYF
>.|13|TRBJ2-1|TRBV9
CASSGRDGYEQFF
>.|12|TRBJ1-1|TRBV5-1
CASSQGNTEAFF
>.|17|TRBJ2-7|TRBV4-1
CASSQGRKRGGYYEQYF
>.|12|TRBJ1-5|TRBV28
CASSLGTLTQHF
>.|14|TRBJ2-7|TRBV9
CASSQTAHPNEQYF
>.|16|TRBJ1-4|TRBV7-4
CASSLVRQGRNEKLFF
>.|12|TRBJ2-3|TRBV7-8
CASTGGTDTQYF
>.|15|TRBJ2-7|TRBV19
CASSSTGGRAYEQYF
>.|15|TRBJ2-3|TRBV25-1
CASSRGDRDTDTQYF
>.|14|TRBJ2-7|TRBV5-1
CASSVTGYPTAQYF
>.|19|TRBJ2-2|TRBV9
CASSPRSGTGNANTGELFF
>.|17|TRBJ2-1|TRBV11-1
CASSSGTSGRVNNEQFF
>medium-sized|17|TRBJ2-3|TRBV29-1
CSAVGAGGERGTDTQYF